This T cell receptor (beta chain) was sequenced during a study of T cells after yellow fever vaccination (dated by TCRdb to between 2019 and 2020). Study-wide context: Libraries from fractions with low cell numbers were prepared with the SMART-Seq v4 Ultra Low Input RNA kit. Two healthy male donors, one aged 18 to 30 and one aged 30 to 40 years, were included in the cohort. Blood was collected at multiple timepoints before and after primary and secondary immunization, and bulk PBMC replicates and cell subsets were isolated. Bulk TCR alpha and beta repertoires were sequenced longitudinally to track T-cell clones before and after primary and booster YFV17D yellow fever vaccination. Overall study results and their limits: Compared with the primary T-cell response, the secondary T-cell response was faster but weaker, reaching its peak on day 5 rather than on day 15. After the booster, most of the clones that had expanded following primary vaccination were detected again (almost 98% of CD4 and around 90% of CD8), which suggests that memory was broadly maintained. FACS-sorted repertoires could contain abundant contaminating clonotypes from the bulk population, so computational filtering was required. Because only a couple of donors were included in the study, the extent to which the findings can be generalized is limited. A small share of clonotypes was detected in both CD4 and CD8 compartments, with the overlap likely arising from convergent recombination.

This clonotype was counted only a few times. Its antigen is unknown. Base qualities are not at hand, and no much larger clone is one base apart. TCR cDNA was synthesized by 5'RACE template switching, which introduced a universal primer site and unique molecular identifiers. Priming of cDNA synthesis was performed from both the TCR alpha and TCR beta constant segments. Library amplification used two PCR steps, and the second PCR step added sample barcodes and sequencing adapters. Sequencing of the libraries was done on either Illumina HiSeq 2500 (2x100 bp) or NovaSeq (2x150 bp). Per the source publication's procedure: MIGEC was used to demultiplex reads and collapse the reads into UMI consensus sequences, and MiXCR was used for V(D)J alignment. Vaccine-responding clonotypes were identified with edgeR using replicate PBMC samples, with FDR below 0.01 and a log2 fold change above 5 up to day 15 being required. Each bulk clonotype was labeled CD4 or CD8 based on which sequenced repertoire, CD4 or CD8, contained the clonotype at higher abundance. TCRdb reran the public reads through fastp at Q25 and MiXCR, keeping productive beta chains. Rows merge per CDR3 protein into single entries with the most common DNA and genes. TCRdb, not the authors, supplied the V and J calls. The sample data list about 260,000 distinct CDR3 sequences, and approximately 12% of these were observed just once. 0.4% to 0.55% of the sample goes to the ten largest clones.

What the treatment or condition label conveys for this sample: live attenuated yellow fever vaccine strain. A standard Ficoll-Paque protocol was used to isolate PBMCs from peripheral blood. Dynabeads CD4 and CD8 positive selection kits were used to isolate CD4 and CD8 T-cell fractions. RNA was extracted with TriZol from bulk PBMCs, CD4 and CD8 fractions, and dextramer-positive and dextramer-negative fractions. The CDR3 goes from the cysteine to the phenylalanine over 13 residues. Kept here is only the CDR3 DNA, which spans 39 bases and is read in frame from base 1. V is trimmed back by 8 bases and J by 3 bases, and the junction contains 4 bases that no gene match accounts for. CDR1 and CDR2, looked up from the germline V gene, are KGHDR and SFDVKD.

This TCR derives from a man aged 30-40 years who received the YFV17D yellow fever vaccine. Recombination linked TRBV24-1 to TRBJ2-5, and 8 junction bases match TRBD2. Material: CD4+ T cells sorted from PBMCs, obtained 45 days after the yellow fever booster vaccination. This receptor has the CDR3 CATKGLVEETQYF. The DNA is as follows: TGTGCCACCAAGGGACTAGTTGAAGAGACCCAGTACTTC.